This T cell receptor beta chain was documented in a study of blood T cell repertoires in COVID-19. Turning to the study itself: Some COVID-19 samples were acute and others convalescent; all came from the United States, Italy and Spain. The analysed material was cDNA or gDNA that came from T cells, B-cell-depleted T cells, or PBMCs.

Germline V gene lookup returns CDR1 KGHDR and CDR2 SFDVKD. V lost 1 base and J 4 bases, leaving 7 bases between the germline ends. CDR3 length: 14 amino acids. Source study methods: Nucleated cell counts were estimated from reference gene primer amplification. Sequencing was performed with immunoSEQ multiplex PCR; in TCRdb, only in-frame clones are kept and a portion is missing. That table is the source of V, J and clone size, and D and trimming were worked out from the DNA. The sample records about 270,000 clones, 87% being singletons. This rearrangement joins TRBV24-1 to TRBJ2-1; tentative D call: TRBD1 (5 bases). The sequenced material came from peripheral blood. This clonotype was obtained from a woman between 45 and 65 years old with acute or convalescent COVID-19. CDR3 DNA: TGTGCCACCAGTGATTTTTCAGGGTACAATGAGCAGTTCTTC. This translates into CATSDFSGYNEQFF.